Below are 31 T cell receptor beta chains sequenced from a single sample in a study of T cell changes during pregnancy in multiple sclerosis. Measured with immunoSEQ multiplex PCR; TCRdb has only the in-frame clones, and not every one. There are fewer than 80,000 clones in the sample; about 91% occur only once, and just under 0.3% lies in the top ten. Sample: CD4+ T cells from peripheral blood mononuclear cells, taken in the third trimester of pregnancy. Receptors originate from a female donor in good health, enrolled as a control in a pregnancy study.

The V call is TRBV7-2, the J call TRBJ1-1; no firm D call. CDR3 length: 12 residues. Germline assignment: CDR1 SGHTA and CDR2 FQGNSA. V gave up 5 bases and J gave up 8 bases, with 12 bases separating them. The CDR3 bases are TGTGCCAGCAGCCATACGGACTCGGAAGCTTTCTTT. This sequence encodes CASSHTDSEAFF.

The gene calls are TRBV19 and TRBJ1-3; no clear D gene. CDR3 length equals 15 residues. The V and J ends lost 6 bases and 0 bases respectively, with 12 bases between them. CDR1 is LNHDA, CDR2 SQIVND, per germline (reference sequence). CDR3 coding DNA: TGTGCCAGTAGCAAGGCAACAGCCTCTGGAAACACCATATATTTT. The encoded protein is CASSKATASGNTIYF.

The genes are TRBV19 and TRBJ1-1; possible D gene TRBD1, 6 bases. This CDR3 contains 16 residues. CDR1 and CDR2 (germline): LNHDA, SQIVND (reference sequence). Trimming removed 1 base from V and 1 base from J, with 13 bases in between. CDR3 DNA: TGTGCCAGTAGTATAGCCGCAGGGGTATCGAACACTGAAGCTTTCTTT. This gives the protein CASSIAAGVSNTEAFF.

The J gene is TRBJ1-2, the V gene TRBV6-1; weak D call: TRBD1 (5 bases). CDR3 length: 15 residues. The germline V and J ends were trimmed by 1 base and 1 base, with 10 bases remaining between them. Germline V lookup: CDR1 MNHNS, CDR2 SASEGT. DNA for the CDR3: TGTGCCAGCAGTGAAGACAGGTTAGATAACTATGGCTACACCTTC. This encodes CASSEDRLDNYGYTF.

V gene TRBV15 combines with J gene TRBJ1-4; 7 bases align to TRBD1. Germline V gene lookup returns CDR1 LNHNV and CDR2 YYDKDF (reference sequence). The junction had 6 bases not matched to a gene; V was cut back by 4 bases and J by 7 bases. This CDR3 region has 14 residues. The CDR3 region has the DNA TGTGCCACCAGCATGACAGGGAAAAGTGAAAAACTGTTTTTT. It codes for CATSMTGKSEKLFF.

The chain's CDR3 is CASSFRKEVPSSGANVLTF. The CDR3 DNA is TGTGCCAGCAGTTTCCGTAAGGAGGTACCCAGCTCTGGGGCCAACGTCCTGACTTTC. The V call is TRBV28, the J call TRBJ2-6; a possible D gene is TRBD2 (5 bases). The germline gives CDR1 MDHEN, CDR2 SYDVKM. CDR3 length: 19 residues. V lost 3 bases, J lost 0 bases, and 18 bases lay in between.

The chain carries TRBV2 and TRBJ1-1; TRBD1 might be the D (6 bases). From germline, CDR1 is SNHLY and CDR2 FYNNEI. The germline V and J ends were trimmed by 5 bases and 1 base, with 8 bases remaining between them. The CDR3 extends over 13 amino acids. The CDR3 here is CASSLDRNTEAFF. DNA of the CDR3: TGTGCCAGCAGTTTGGACAGGAACACTGAAGCTTTCTTT.

The chain links TRBV29-1 to TRBJ2-5; D unclear. The CDR3 has 13 amino acids. Germline CDR1 is SQVTM and CDR2 is ANQGSEA. V dropped 5 bases and J dropped 4 bases, with 14 bases sitting between them. The CDR3 DNA sequence: TGCAGCGTTTTCTACTCCAACCTAGAGACCCAGTACTTC. Its translation is CSVFYSNLETQYF.

The chain links TRBV7-2 to TRBJ1-2, with D perhaps TRBD1 (5 bases). The CDR3 has 13 residues. V lost 2 bases to trimming and J lost 6 bases, with 10 bases between them. Per germline, CDR1 SGHTA and CDR2 FQGNSA. This chain's CDR3 is CASSLRGGHGYTF. The CDR3, as DNA: TGTGCCAGCAGCTTAAGGGGAGGGCATGGCTACACCTTC. Based on the CDR3 plus reference TRBV7-2 and TRBJ1-2, the full variable domain is GAGVSQSPSNKVTEKGKDVELRCDPISGHTALYWYRQSLGQGLEFLIYFQGNSAPDKSGLPSDRFSAERTGGSVSTLTIQRTQQEDSAVYLCASSLRGGHGYTFGSGTRLTVV.

The chain couples TRBV7-2 to TRBJ1-4; 9 bases map to TRBD1. After removal of 4 bases from V and 7 bases from J, the junction contained 4 bases not matched to a gene. The CDR3 is 14 residues long. Germline CDR1 SGHTA, CDR2 FQGNSA. In DNA form, the CDR3 reads TGTGCCAGCAGCTACACAGGGGGCGCTGAAAAACTGTTTTTT. It encodes CASSYTGGAEKLFF.

The chain employs TRBV7-2 and TRBJ2-2; TRBD1 matches 7 bases. The V and J ends lost 5 bases and 0 bases, in that order; junction bases with no gene match: 3. Germline assignment: CDR1 SGHTA and CDR2 FQGNSA. The CDR3 consists of 15 residues. DNA of the CDR3: TGTGCCAGCAGCCCGCAGGGGGCGAACACCGGGGAGCTGTTTTTT. Translated, it gives CASSPQGANTGELFF.

CDR3 protein: CASNPEGTDTQYF. DNA for the CDR3: TGTGCCAGCAACCCCGAGGGAACAGATACGCAGTATTTT. This sequence joins TRBV5-4 and TRBJ2-3; perhaps TRBD2 as D (5 bases). The length of the CDR3 is 13 residues. Trimming cost V 6 bases and J 3 bases, with 11 bases left between them. Germline V lookup: CDR1 SGHNT, CDR2 YYREEE (reference sequence).

The gene calls are TRBV7-2 and TRBJ1-5; weak D call: TRBD1 (5 bases). Trimming cost V 1 base and J 4 bases, with 11 bases left between them. The CDR3 runs 15 residues. Germline V gene lookup returns CDR1 SGHTA and CDR2 FQGNSA. In DNA, the CDR3 is TGTGCCAGCAGCTTAGGAGGTAGGGGAAATCAGCCCCAGCATTTT. Translated: CASSLGGRGNQPQHF.

This clone was recorded a few times. The chain joins TRBV14 to TRBJ2-7, with D perhaps TRBD1 (5 bases). Trimming cost V 1 base and J 1 base, with 8 bases left between them. The CDR3 totals 14 residues. CDR1 is SGHDN and CDR2 is FVKESK in the germline V gene. This CDR3 is CASSQGHRSYEQYF. The CDR3 DNA reads TGTGCCAGCAGCCAAGGGCACAGGTCCTACGAGCAGTACTTC.

This clone is a singleton in its sample. The chain carries TRBV30 and TRBJ1-2, with D tentatively TRBD1 (6 bases). V was cut by 2 bases and J by 4 bases, with 14 bases left in between. The CDR3 spans 14 residues. The germline V gene encodes CDR1 GTSNPN and CDR2 SVGIG (reference sequence). CDR3 DNA sequence: TGTGCCTGGAGTTACACTGGACAGATCTATGGCTACACCTTC. Its protein product is CAWSYTGQIYGYTF.

This rearrangement joins TRBV9 to TRBJ2-7; the D is unclear. The V end was cut by 0 bases, the J end by 3 bases, with 13 bases between. Germline V gives CDR1 SGDLS, CDR2 YYNGEE. The CDR3 is 15 residues long. In DNA, the CDR3 is TGTGCCAGCAGCGTAGAGGCGGAACACGTCTACGAGCAGTACTTC. Amino acid sequence: CASSVEAEHVYEQYF.

V usage is TRBV18 and J usage is TRBJ1-6; 12 bases are shared with TRBD1. Trimming at V came to 3 bases and at J to 8 bases, leaving 5 bases not matched to a gene. Germline V gene sequence: CDR1 KGHSH, CDR2 LQKENI. This CDR3 region has 16 residues. CDR3 in amino acids: CASSPGTGGPYSPLHF. The CDR3 DNA reads as TGTGCCAGCTCACCCGGGACAGGGGGCCCGTATTCACCCCTCCACTTT.

The chain employs TRBV6-4 and TRBJ2-3, with 8 positions matching TRBD2. Germline assignment: CDR1 MRHNA and CDR2 SNTAGT. This CDR3 comprises 15 residues. The V gene end was trimmed by 3 bases and the J gene end by 1 base; junction bases not matched to a gene: 3. Here the CDR3 reads CASSEVGGGTDTQYF. The CDR3 coding sequence is TGTGCCAGCAGTGAAGTCGGGGGGGGCACAGATACGCAGTATTTT.

The chain employs TRBV5-1 and TRBJ1-6; the match to TRBD1 covers 8 bases. This CDR3 has 16 amino acids. Germline CDR1 SGHRS, CDR2 YFSETQ. J lost 7 bases, V lost 0 bases, and 6 bases had no gene match. As DNA, the CDR3 is TGCGCCAGCAGCTTGGGGACGGACAGGGACAATTCACCCCTCCACTTT. The encoded protein is CASSLGTDRDNSPLHF.

The J gene is TRBJ1-1, the V gene TRBV5-4, with 10 bases fitting TRBD1. The germline V gene has CDR1 SGHNT and CDR2 YYREEE (reference sequence). CDR3 size: 15 residues. V gave up 4 bases and J gave up 4 bases; unmatched junction bases: 7. CDR3 amino acids: CASSPGQGVGTEAFF. The CDR3 nucleotides read TGTGCCAGCAGCCCCGGACAGGGGGTCGGCACTGAAGCTTTCTTT.

The chain links TRBV27 to TRBJ1-1, with D unclear. The CDR3 sequence is 17 residues long. Germline lookup yields CDR1 MNHEY and CDR2 SMNVEV (reference sequence). Trimming pared 7 bases from V and 0 bases from J, leaving 21 bases between. This CDR3 is CASIPLFRSGMNTEAFF. In DNA form, the CDR3 reads TGTGCCAGCATCCCTCTGTTTCGATCAGGAATGAACACTGAAGCTTTCTTT.

The chain couples TRBV11-3 to TRBJ2-1, with 10 bases matching TRBD2. The CDR3 sequence is 14 residues long. Germline V CDR1 and CDR2: SGHNT, YENEEA. V lost 3 bases to trimming and J lost 10 bases; unmatched junction nucleotides: 6. CDR3 bases: TGTGCCAGCAGCTTGGAACTAGCGGGGATAGAGCAGTTCTTC. Translated: CASSLELAGIEQFF. The complete variable domain, with remaining parts taken from reference TRBV11-3 and TRBJ2-1, reads EAGVVQSPRYKIIEKKQPVAFWCNPISGHNTLYWYLQNLGQGPELLIRYENEEAVDDSQLPKDRFSAERLKGVDSTLKIQPAELGDSAVYLCASSLELAGIEQFFGPGTRLTVL.

The DNA of the CDR3 is TGTGCCAGCAGCTATGGGACTTACGACGCCTACGAGCAGTACTTC. Its translation: CASSYGTYDAYEQYF. The rearrangement joins TRBV6-6 to TRBJ2-7, with D maybe TRBD2 (6 bases). Germline loops: CDR1 MNHNY, CDR2 SVGAGI (reference sequence). This CDR3 has 15 residues. V was shortened by 6 bases and J by 2 bases, with 17 bases between the two germline ends.

The chain joins TRBV7-2 to TRBJ2-3; perhaps TRBD2 as D (6 bases). V lost 6 bases and J lost 3, with 10 bases in between. Germline CDR1 is SGHTA and CDR2 is FQGNSA. The CDR3 loop spans 13 amino acids. The CDR3 loop is CASRGGTTDTQYF. CDR3 DNA sequence: TGTGCCAGCAGGGGGGGAACAACAGATACGCAGTATTTT.

The chain uses TRBV7-2 and TRBJ1-1; D uncertain. Germline CDR1 SGHTA, CDR2 FQGNSA. Trimming cost V 1 base and J 0 bases, with 6 bases left between them. The CDR3 loop spans 14 amino acids. The CDR3 region is CASSLGGVNTEAFF. In DNA, the CDR3 is TGTGCCAGCAGCTTAGGCGGGGTGAACACTGAAGCTTTCTTT.

The chain employs TRBV7-2 and TRBJ2-7; 9 nucleotides align to TRBD2. This CDR3 is built from 15 residues. CDR1 and CDR2 (germline): SGHTA, FQGNSA. Trimming cost V 2 bases and J 0 bases; bases outside gene matches: 2. CDR3 sequence reads: CASSLISGGSYEQYF. As DNA, the CDR3 is TGTGCCAGCAGCTTAATTAGCGGGGGCTCCTACGAGCAGTACTTC.

The chain links TRBV7-9 to TRBJ1-1, with TRBD1 identical over 7 bases. Unmatched junction bases numbered 5, after V lost 4 bases and J lost 0 bases. This CDR3 is 15 amino acids long. From germline, CDR1 is SEHNR and CDR2 FQNEAQ (reference sequence). CDR3: CASSSRTGLNTEAFF. DNA of the CDR3: TGTGCCAGCAGCTCACGGACAGGCCTGAACACTGAAGCTTTCTTT.

The chain couples TRBV4-3 to TRBJ1-1; tentatively, D is TRBD1 (6 bases). The germline V and J ends were trimmed by 0 bases and 10 bases, with 15 bases remaining between them. The CDR3 has 14 residues. CDR1 and CDR2 (germline): LGHNA, YSLEER. CDR3 in amino acids: CASSQEVGQIRAFF. CDR3 DNA sequence: TGCGCCAGCAGCCAAGAAGTGGGACAAATAAGAGCTTTCTTT.

The rearrangement joins TRBV7-2 to TRBJ2-7, with D possibly matching TRBD1 (5 bases). Germline CDR1 and CDR2: SGHTA and FQGNSA. V was clipped by 3 bases and J by 3 bases, with 12 bases between them. This CDR3 contains 14 residues. CDR3 loop: CASSLGRVDYEQYF. In nucleotides, the CDR3 is TGTGCCAGCAGCTTGGGCAGGGTAGACTACGAGCAGTACTTC.

This clone occurred once. The CDR3 DNA is TGCGCCAGCAGCCAATCGGGACTAGCGGGGGGGTACGCCCAGTACTTC. Translated: CASSQSGLAGGYAQYF. The genes are TRBV4-1 and TRBJ2-5; 16 bases align to TRBD2. Germline values: CDR1 MGHRA, CDR2 YSYEKL. The CDR3 covers 16 residues. The junction had 6 bases not matched to a gene; V was cut back by 2 bases and J by 9 bases.

Concerning this clone: The DNA is omitted, as the CDR3 cannot be located on it reliably, and the CDR3 follows TCRdb's listing. J is TRBJ2-6 and V is TRBV21-1; the table's D call of TRBD1 was not tested on the DNA. TRBV21-1 is designated a pseudogene. The CDR3 contains 18 residues when both ends are counted. CDR3 in amino acids: CASTHTGAVGSGANVLTF.